The 22 T cell receptor beta chains below all came from one sample that was sequenced in a study of cytomegalovirus exposure and HLA in healthy donors (dated by TCRdb to the late 2010s). The library was obtained by the immunoSEQ multiplex PCR assay. TCRdb carries this immuneACCESS record with in-frame sequences only. Its versions omit some clonotypes, under half of them owing to an unresolved V gene in the studies checked, with the rest unexplained. This sample comprises tens of thousands of clones, around four fifths of them detected only once. The biggest ten clones account for about 3% of the sample. The specimen sequenced was PBMCs. These receptors were collected from a man in his thirties or forties in good health and CMV-seronegative.

This chain uses TRBV29-1 with TRBJ1-2; the D is unclear. Germline V gene lookup returns CDR1 SQVTM and CDR2 ANQGSEA. With 6 bases removed from V and 2 bases from J, the gap between germline ends came to 10 bases. The CDR3 runs 12 residues. CDR3 in DNA: TGCAGCGTCCTGCCCCAGAACTATGGCTACACCTTC. Residues: CSVLPQNYGYTF.

The chain couples TRBV28 to TRBJ1-5; D is unresolved. The CDR3 has 14 amino acids. The V end was cut by 3 bases, the J end by 2 bases, with 8 bases between. CDR1 and CDR2 (germline): MDHEN, SYDVKM. CDR3 DNA sequence: TGTGCCAGCAGTTTGGGCAGCCGCAATCAGCCCCAGCATTTT. It yields the protein CASSLGSRNQPQHF.

The chain joins TRBV10-3 to TRBJ2-7, with 7 bases identical to TRBD1. Germline-derived CDR1 and CDR2 are ENHRY and SYGVKD. V was pared by 7 bases and J by 5 bases, with 14 bases of the junction left unmatched. CDR3 length equals 15 residues. Here the CDR3 DNA reads TGTGCCATCAAATCCGACAGGGAGTCTGGACACGAGCAGTACTTC. Its protein product is CAIKSDRESGHEQYF.

The chain joins TRBV4-3 to TRBJ2-5; D possibly corresponds to TRBD2 (5 bases). The V gene's germline CDR1 is LGHNA and CDR2 YSLEER. Trimming removed 0 bases from V and 7 bases from J, with 15 bases in between. The CDR3 extends over 15 amino acids. The CDR3 spells CASSQDGGRVGTQYF. The DNA of the CDR3 is TGCGCCAGCAGCCAAGATGGTGGGCGGGTAGGGACCCAGTACTTC.

The chain carries TRBV5-6 and TRBJ2-7, with TRBD1 identical over 7 bases. CDR1 is SGHDT and CDR2 is YYEEEE in the germline V gene. The CDR3 has 17 residues. Trimming at V came to 4 bases and at J to 3 bases, leaving 16 bases not matched to a gene. The CDR3 region has the DNA TGTGCCAGCAGCACCCCTGACAGGGCGGCATCAGTCTACGAGCAGTACGTC. Translated, it gives CASSTPDRAASVYEQYV.

The chain recombines TRBV6-5 with TRBJ1-5; D might be TRBD1 (6 bases). The germline gives CDR1 MNHEY, CDR2 SVGAGI. This CDR3 is 15 amino acids long. The germline V and J ends were trimmed by 6 bases and 2 bases, with 14 bases remaining between them. This CDR3 is CASSEQGWGNQPQHF. The CDR3 region has the DNA TGTGCCAGCAGCGAACAGGGTTGGGGCAATCAGCCCCAGCATTTT.

This clone was observed a handful of times. The gene calls are TRBV6-5 and TRBJ1-4, with D possibly TRBD1 on 6 matching bases. The CDR3 extends over 14 amino acids. CDR1 MNHEY and CDR2 SVGAGI come from the germline V gene. Trimming took 6 bases from V and 14 from J, leaving 22 bases between them. CDR3 residues: CASSDRGIPKRLFF. CDR3 bases: TGTGCCAGCAGCGATAGGGGGATACCGAAACGGCTGTTTTTT.

The chain employs TRBV29-1 and TRBJ2-5, with 13 bases that match TRBD2. The CDR3 is made up of 14 amino acids. Trimming took 8 bases from V and 4 from J; bases not matched to a gene: 7. The germline gives CDR1 SQVTM, CDR2 ANQGSEA. As DNA, the CDR3 is TGCAGCTTCTGGACTAGCGGGAGAGGAGAGACCCAGTACTTC. This translates into CSFWTSGRGETQYF. Filled out from reference TRBV29-1 and TRBJ2-5, the complete variable domain reads SAVISQKPSRDICQRGTSLTIQCQVDSQVTMMFWYRQQPGQSLTLIATANQGSEATYESGFVIDKFPISRPNLTFSTLTVSNMSPEDSSIYLCSFWTSGRGETQYFGPGTRLLVL.

This chain uses TRBV5-1 with TRBJ2-2, with D perhaps matching TRBD1 (6 bases). The germline CDR1 and CDR2 sequences are SGHRS and YFSETQ. The CDR3 is 15 amino acids. V lost 3 bases to trimming and J lost 1 base, with 10 bases between them. The CDR3 DNA reads as TGCGCCAGCAGCTCCGGACAGATGAACACCGGGGAGCTGTTTTTT. This codes for CASSSGQMNTGELFF.

The gene calls are TRBV6-4 and TRBJ2-3; 13 bases fit TRBD2. CDR1 is MRHNA and CDR2 is SNTAGT in the germline V gene. V trimming: 2 bases; J trimming: 1 base; junction bases outside the gene matches: 0. The CDR3 has 16 residues. The CDR3 loop reads CASSDGTSGGTDTQYF. CDR3 coding DNA: TGTGCCAGCAGTGACGGGACTAGCGGGGGCACAGATACGCAGTATTTT.

This clone appeared a few times. This chain connects TRBV7-2 to TRBJ1-5; 8 nucleotides line up with TRBD1. Looked up from germline, CDR1 is SGHTA and CDR2 is FQGNSA. The V gene end was trimmed by 6 bases and the J gene end by 10 bases; junction bases not matched to a gene: 5. CDR3 size: 12 residues. The DNA of the CDR3 is TGTGCCAGCAGGCCCGACAGGGGCCCCCAGCATTTT. It codes for CASRPDRGPQHF. Based on the CDR3 plus reference TRBV7-2 and TRBJ1-5, the full variable domain is GAGVSQSPSNKVTEKGKDVELRCDPISGHTALYWYRQSLGQGLEFLIYFQGNSAPDKSGLPSDRFSAERTGGSVSTLTIQRTQQEDSAVYLCASRPDRGPQHFGDGTRLSIL.

This sequence joins TRBV4-2 and TRBJ2-1; D not certain. The germline V gene has CDR1 LGHNA and CDR2 YNFKEQ. CDR3 size: 18 residues. The germline V and J ends were trimmed by 0 bases and 0 bases, with 15 bases remaining between them. The CDR3 sequence: CASSQEHSPASSYNEQFF. DNA for the CDR3: TGTGCCAGCAGCCAAGAACACAGTCCGGCCAGCTCCTACAATGAGCAGTTCTTC.

V and J are TRBV30 and TRBJ2-1; TRBD1 aligns across 7 bases. V shed 4 bases, J shed 5 bases, and the junction held 11 bases outside the gene matches. This CDR3 is 15 amino acids long. Germline values: CDR1 GTSNPN, CDR2 SVGIG (reference sequence). The CDR3 is CAWTRQGTGDNEQFF. Written as DNA, the CDR3 is TGTGCCTGGACTCGACAGGGCACTGGCGACAATGAGCAGTTCTTC. The variable domain in full, with the rest retrieved from reference TRBV30 and TRBJ2-1, is SQTIHQWPATLVQPVGSPLSLECTVEGTSNPNLYWYRQAAGRGLQLLFYSVGIGQISSEVPQNLSASRPQDRQFILSSKKLLLSDSGFYLCAWTRQGTGDNEQFFGPGTRLTVL.

This clone was detected only a few times. V and J are TRBV7-9 and TRBJ1-1, with D uncertain. CDR3 length equals 14 residues. Germline V gene lookup returns CDR1 SEHNR and CDR2 FQNEAQ (reference sequence). The V gene lost 5 bases and the J gene lost 1 base, with 11 bases spanning the gap. The CDR3 nucleotides read TGTGCCAGCAGCGACCGGGTGGGGAACACTGAAGCTTTCTTT. Residues: CASSDRVGNTEAFF.

V gene TRBV15 combines with J gene TRBJ2-2, with TRBD2 matching over 7 bases. V was clipped by 3 bases and J by 0 bases; unmatched bases: 4. Germline CDR1 and CDR2: LNHNV and YYDKDF (reference sequence). CDR3 size: 16 residues. CDR3 in amino acids: CATSSELAPNTGELFF. The CDR3 DNA sequence: TGTGCCACCAGCAGCGAACTAGCGCCGAACACCGGGGAGCTGTTTTTT.

This chain joins TRBV7-2 and TRBJ1-4; possibly TRBD1 for D (5 bases). Trimming left V 5 bases short and J 0 bases short, with 19 bases between. The CDR3 loop spans 18 amino acids. CDR1 is SGHTA and CDR2 is FQGNSA in the germline V gene. The CDR3 nucleotides read TGTGCCAGCAGCAGACGACAGTCCCGGTTTGCAACTAATGAAAAACTGTTTTTT. As protein: CASSRRQSRFATNEKLFF.

The chain recombines TRBV4-3 with TRBJ2-1, with 8 bases lining up with TRBD1. V trimming: 3 bases; J trimming: 10 bases; junction bases outside the gene matches: 11. The CDR3 runs to 15 residues. Germline CDR1 LGHNA, CDR2 YSLEER. CDR3 nucleotide sequence: TGCGCCAGCAGCCACAGGACAGGGCCAGGGGGGGAGCAGTTCTTC. Protein sequence: CASSHRTGPGGEQFF.

This chain links TRBV5-1 with TRBJ1-1; D uncertain. This CDR3 spans 17 amino acids. The V and J ends lost 0 bases and 4 bases respectively, with 19 bases between them. Germline V CDR1 and CDR2: SGHRS, YFSETQ. CDR3 nucleotides: TGCGCCAGCAGCTTGGTCCGCAGCATGGCGGCGACCACTGAAGCTTTCTTT. It specifies CASSLVRSMAATTEAFF.

The chain uses TRBV4-2 and TRBJ2-3, with D perhaps matching TRBD1 (5 bases). The CDR3 runs 17 residues. Germline V CDR1 and CDR2: LGHNA, YNFKEQ. The ends were cut back, 1 base at V and 0 bases at J, with 14 bases in the middle. CDR3 protein: CASSQGAVGVSTDTQYF. CDR3 bases: TGTGCCAGCAGCCAAGGGGCAGTAGGGGTTAGCACAGATACGCAGTATTTT.

This rearrangement joins TRBV7-2 to TRBJ2-3, with a possible D match to TRBD2 (6 bases). Germline CDR1 is SGHTA and CDR2 is FQGNSA. The length of the CDR3 is 16 residues. The ends were cut back, 5 bases at V and 1 base at J, with 16 bases in the middle. Here the CDR3 reads CASSPLGGTGTDTQYF. The CDR3 DNA reads as TGTGCCAGCAGCCCATTGGGGGGAACCGGCACAGATACGCAGTATTTT.

The chain couples TRBV19 to TRBJ2-1; TRBD2 matches 12 bases. V gave up 1 base and J gave up 8 bases; unmatched junction bases: 6. The germline gives CDR1 LNHDA, CDR2 SQIVND (reference sequence). The CDR3 is 16 residues long. The CDR3 DNA reads TGTGCCAGTAGTATAGCTTCTAGCGGGGGGGCCTATGAGCAGTTCTTC. Its protein product is CASSIASSGGAYEQFF.

This chain joins TRBV19 and TRBJ1-3; TRBD1 matches 7 bases. The CDR3 runs to 14 residues. With 10 bases clipped from V and 4 bases from J, the junction kept 10 bases outside the gene matches. The germline gives CDR1 LNHDA, CDR2 SQIVND (reference sequence). Here the CDR3 DNA reads TGTGCCACCCTACCCGGGACAGCAGGAAACACCATATATTTT. It encodes CATLPGTAGNTIYF.